This TCR beta chain was recorded in a study of T cell responses to AZD1222 COVID-19 vaccine. Whole-study results and caveats: The donors showed a predominance of white British ancestry and of females, with possible underestimation of clonal diversity.

Only in-frame clones appear in the TCRdb table, and some are missing; sequencing was by immunoSEQ multiplex PCR. This sample carries under 120,000 clones, about 85% of them seen once, and the ten largest clones take under 3%. As to this clone: Its specificity is not known.

Trimming cost V 4 bases and J 2 bases, with 11 bases left between them. CDR3 length equals 14 residues. Germline CDR1 and CDR2: MNHEY and SMNVEV (reference sequence). The clonotype was recovered from an adult who received the AZD1222 COVID-19 vaccine. Sequences were derived from peripheral blood, sampled 28 days after the second AZD1222 dose. V gene TRBV27 combines with J gene TRBJ1-1; the D is unclear. The CDR3 reads CASSSALINTEAFF. DNA for the CDR3: TGTGCCAGCAGTTCGGCGTTAATCAACACTGAAGCTTTCTTT.